The entry below describes one T cell receptor (beta chain). Its antigen remains undetermined. No per-base quality is available; no much larger clone lies one base away. Enrolling through a virtual design, the prospective study's participants ranged in age from roughly 18 to 90 years and lived across more than 20 United States geographic areas. In the prospective study, cohorts were assigned on the basis of participant-reported clinical history obtained from a screening survey and a study questionnaire. In the prospective study, mobile phlebotomists collected whole blood, serum and a nasopharyngeal or oropharyngeal swab from each participant. Participants in the prospective study had the option to provide additional blood draws and questionnaires over a roughly two-month period. Before DNA extraction, blood samples from the prospective study were shipped at room temperature or frozen. This record comes from a study of blood T cell repertoires in COVID-19 (dated by TCRdb to the early 2020s). For the study in its entirety: Samples from collaborators originated in the United States, Italy and Spain and spanned both the acute and convalescent phases of COVID-19. The dataset comprised deeply sampled blood TCRbeta repertoires from subjects exposed to, actively infected with, or recovered from COVID-19. Where available, HLA class I and class II types were obtained from metadata supplied by the sample provider rather than from assay-based typing. A freely available public database, intended as a resource for researchers studying the immune response to SARS-CoV-2, is where the repertoires were released. Sample metadata almost always included a de-identified subject ID, COVID-19 status, age in years and sex. Samples came from the ongoing ImmuneRACE study (first 160 participants) plus 1,254 subjects from 6 global collaborators. The material from the prospective study consisted of cDNA or gDNA derived from T cells, B-cell-depleted T cells, or PBMCs.

Results the study describes overall, beyond this receptor: The quantity of clinical and demographic metadata differed by source and by participant and was supplied without curation.

The germline V gene (reference sequence) yields LNHDA for CDR1 and SQIVND for CDR2. The junction carries 9 bases between V and J, which are trimmed by 3 bases and 4 bases respectively. The CDR3, from cysteine to phenylalanine, totals 13 residues. The sequence is cut down to CDR3 DNA, 39 bases in frame from base 1. TCRbeta CDR3 regions were amplified from genomic DNA using the immunoSEQ Assay, a bias-controlled multiplex PCR. From the authors' description of their analysis: Within the assay, amplification of reference gene primers was used to estimate how many nucleated cells each sample contained. To quantify the absolute abundance of each unique TCRbeta CDR3 rearrangement, sequence reads were collapsed and filtered. Productive Simpson clonality was computed per sample as the square root of Simpson's diversity index over productive rearrangements. TCRdb obtained this table from immuneACCESS and retained in-frame rearrangements with V and J assigned. These tables miss some clones; where compared with another copy, unresolved V genes account for less than half of the shortfall, and the remainder is unexplained. The V and J calls and the clone size are those of that table, but D and trimming were determined from the DNA. The sample table holds about 60,000 clones, of which more than 80% were seen once. Together, the top ten hold approximately 4% of the sample.

Recombination joined TRBV19 with TRBJ1-2; TRBD1 is perhaps the D gene, given 6 matching bases. Input material: PBMCs or T cells enriched from blood (not recorded which). This sequence originates from a woman aged 40 to 55 with acute COVID-19. The DNA is as follows: TGTGCCAGTAGTATGGTACAGGGCTATGGCTACACCTTC. This sequence encodes CASSMVQGYGYTF.